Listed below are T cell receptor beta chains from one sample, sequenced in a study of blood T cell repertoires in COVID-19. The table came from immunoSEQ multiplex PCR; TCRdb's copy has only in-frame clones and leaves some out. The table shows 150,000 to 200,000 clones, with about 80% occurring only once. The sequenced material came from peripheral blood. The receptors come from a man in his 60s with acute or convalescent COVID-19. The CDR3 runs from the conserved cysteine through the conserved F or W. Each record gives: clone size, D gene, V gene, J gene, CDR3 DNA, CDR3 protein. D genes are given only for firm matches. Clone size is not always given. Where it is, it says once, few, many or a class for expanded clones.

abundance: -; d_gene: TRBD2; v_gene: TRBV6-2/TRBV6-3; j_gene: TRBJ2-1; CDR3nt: TGTGCCAGCAGCTCGGATTTCGGGGGGTATCCCTACAATGAGCAGTTCTTC; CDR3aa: CASSSDFGGYPYNEQFF
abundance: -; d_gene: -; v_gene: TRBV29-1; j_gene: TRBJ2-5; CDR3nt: TGCAGCGTTGCCGGTCAAGAGACCCAGTACTTC; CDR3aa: CSVAGQETQYF
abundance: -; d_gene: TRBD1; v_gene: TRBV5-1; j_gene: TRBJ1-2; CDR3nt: TGCGCCAGCAGCCCCGGACAGGGGTCGGATGGCTACACCTTC; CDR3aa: CASSPGQGSDGYTF
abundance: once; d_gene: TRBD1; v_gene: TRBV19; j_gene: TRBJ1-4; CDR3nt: TGTGCCAGTAGTATGGAGGGGGCAGTTTCAACTAATGAAAAACTGTTTTTT; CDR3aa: CASSMEGAVSTNEKLFF
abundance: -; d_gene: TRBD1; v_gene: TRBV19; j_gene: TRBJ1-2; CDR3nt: TGTGCCAGTAGTCCCGGACAGGGAGGCTATGGCTACACCTTC; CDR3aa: CASSPGQGGYGYTF
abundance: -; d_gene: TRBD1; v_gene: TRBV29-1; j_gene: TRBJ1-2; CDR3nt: TGCAGCGTTGAAGACGACAGGGATTCTAACTATGGCTACACCTTC; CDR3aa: CSVEDDRDSNYGYTF
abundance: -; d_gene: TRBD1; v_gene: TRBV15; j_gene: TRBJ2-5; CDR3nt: TGTGCCACCAGCAGATTTGGGACAGACCAAGAGACCCAGTACTTC; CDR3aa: CATSRFGTDQETQYF
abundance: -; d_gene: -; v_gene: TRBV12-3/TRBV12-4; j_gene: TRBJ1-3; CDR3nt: TGTGCCAGCAGTTTGCGAGATAGAAACACCATATATTTT; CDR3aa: CASSLRDRNTIYF
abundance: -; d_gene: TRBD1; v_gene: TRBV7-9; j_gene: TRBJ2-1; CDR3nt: TGTGCCAGCAGCTTACGGACAGGTCCCTACAATGAGCAGTTCTTC; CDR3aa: CASSLRTGPYNEQFF
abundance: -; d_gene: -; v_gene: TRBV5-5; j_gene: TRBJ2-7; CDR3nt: TGTGCCAGCAGCTACAGGGACCTCATCTACGAGCAGTACTTC; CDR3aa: CASSYRDLIYEQYF
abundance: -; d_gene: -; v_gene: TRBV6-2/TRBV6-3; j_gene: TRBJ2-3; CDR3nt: TGTGCCAGCAACCCGGGACTTGGCACAGATACGCAGTATTTT; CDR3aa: CASNPGLGTDTQYF
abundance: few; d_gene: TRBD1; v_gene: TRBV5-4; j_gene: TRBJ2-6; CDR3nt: TGTGCCAGCAGCTTCGGGACAGGGGGTGCTGGGGCCAACGTCCTGACTTTC; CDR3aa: CASSFGTGGAGANVLTF
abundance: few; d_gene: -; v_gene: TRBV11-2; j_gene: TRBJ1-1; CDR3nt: TGTGCCAGCAGCTTAGCGTGGGGCCGGAGGGACACTGAAGCTTTCTTT; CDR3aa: CASSLAWGRRDTEAFF
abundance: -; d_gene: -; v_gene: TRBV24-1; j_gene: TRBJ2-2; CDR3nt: TGTGCCACCAGTGATCTCCGCGGGGCTGACACCGGGGAGCTGTTTTTT; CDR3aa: CATSDLRGADTGELFF
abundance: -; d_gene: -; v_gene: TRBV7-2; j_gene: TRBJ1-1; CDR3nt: TGTGCCAGCAGCCTCCGAGGTATCGCTGAAGCTTTCTTT; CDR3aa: CASSLRGIAEAFF
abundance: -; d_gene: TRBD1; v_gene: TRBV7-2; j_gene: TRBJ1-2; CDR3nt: TGTGCCAGCAACCTCAGGGGGGCGGGGTATGGCTACACCTTC; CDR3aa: CASNLRGAGYGYTF
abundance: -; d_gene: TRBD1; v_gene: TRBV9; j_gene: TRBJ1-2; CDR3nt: TGTGCCAGCAGCCCCACAGGGGGGAACTATGGCTACACCTTC; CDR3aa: CASSPTGGNYGYTF
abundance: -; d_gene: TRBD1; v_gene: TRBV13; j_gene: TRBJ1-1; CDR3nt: TGTGCCAGCAGCTTAATCCCGGGACAGGGGTGGAACACTGAAGCTTTCTTT; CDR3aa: CASSLIPGQGWNTEAFF
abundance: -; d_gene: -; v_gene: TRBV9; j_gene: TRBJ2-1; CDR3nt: TGTGCCAGCAGCTCGAGCACTGAGCAGTTCTTC; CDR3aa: CASSSSTEQFF
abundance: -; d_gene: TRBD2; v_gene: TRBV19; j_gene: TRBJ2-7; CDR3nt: TGTGCCAGTAGTAGAGCCCCTAGCGGGGTTTACGAGCAGTACTTC; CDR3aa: CASSRAPSGVYEQYF
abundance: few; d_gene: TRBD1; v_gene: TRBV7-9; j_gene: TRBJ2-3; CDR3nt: TGTGCCAGCAGCGGACCCGGGACAGGGGTTACCACAGATACGCAGTATTTT; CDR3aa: CASSGPGTGVTTDTQYF
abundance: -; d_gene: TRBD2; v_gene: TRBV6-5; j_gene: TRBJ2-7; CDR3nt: TGTGCCAGCAGTTCGACTAGCGGGGGACCCTACGAGCAGTACTTC; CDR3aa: CASSSTSGGPYEQYF
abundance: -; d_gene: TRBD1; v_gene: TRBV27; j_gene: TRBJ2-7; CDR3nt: TGTGCCAGCAGTTTGTGGACAGGGGATTCCGAGCAGTACTTC; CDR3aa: CASSLWTGDSEQYF
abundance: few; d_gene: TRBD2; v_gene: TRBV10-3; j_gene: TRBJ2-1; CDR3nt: TGTGCCATAGAACCCCGGGCTAGCGGGGGGGCTGAGCAGTTCTTC; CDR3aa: CAIEPRASGGAEQFF
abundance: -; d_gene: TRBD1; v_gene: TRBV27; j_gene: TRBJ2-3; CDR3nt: TGTGCCAGCAGTTTGAGGACAGGACGCACAGATACGCAGTATTTT; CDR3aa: CASSLRTGRTDTQYF